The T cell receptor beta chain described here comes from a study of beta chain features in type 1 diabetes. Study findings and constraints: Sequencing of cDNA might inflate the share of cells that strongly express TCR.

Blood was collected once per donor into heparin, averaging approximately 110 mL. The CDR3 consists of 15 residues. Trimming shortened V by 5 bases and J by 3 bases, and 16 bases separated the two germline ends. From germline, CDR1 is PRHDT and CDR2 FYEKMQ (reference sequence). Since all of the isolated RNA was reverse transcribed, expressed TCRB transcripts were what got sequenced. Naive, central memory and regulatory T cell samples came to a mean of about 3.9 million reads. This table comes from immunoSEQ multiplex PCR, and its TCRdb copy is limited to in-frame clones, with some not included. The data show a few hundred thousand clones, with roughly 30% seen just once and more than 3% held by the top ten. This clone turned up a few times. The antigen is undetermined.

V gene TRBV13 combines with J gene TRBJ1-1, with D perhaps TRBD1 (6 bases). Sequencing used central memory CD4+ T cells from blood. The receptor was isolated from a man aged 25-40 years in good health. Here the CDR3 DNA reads TGTGCCAGCAGCACAAACAGGGTTGGGGACACTGAAGCTTTCTTT. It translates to CASSTNRVGDTEAFF. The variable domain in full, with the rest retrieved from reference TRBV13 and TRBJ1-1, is AAGVIQSPRHLIKEKRETATLKCYPIPRHDTVYWYQQGPGQDPQFLISFYEKMQSDKGSIPDRFSAQQFSDYHSELNMSSLELGDSALYFCASSTNRVGDTEAFFGQGTRLTVV.